This record concerns one T cell receptor beta chain sequence. What it binds is unknown. The CDR3 is 15 amino acids. The source of the sample is a study of beta chain features in type 1 diabetes. General study points: Researchers cautioned that cDNA sequencing could over-represent cells with high TCR expression.

What was sequenced were expressed TCRB transcripts, since all of the isolated RNA had been reverse transcribed. Method: immunoSEQ multiplex PCR; TCRdb's copy keeps in-frame clones and lacks some. The sample records 900,000 or so clones, roughly 17% being singletons. Specimen: naive CD4+ T cells from blood. The genes are TRBV21-1 and TRBJ2-7; TRBD1, the D gene given by the table, was not confirmed from the DNA. TRBV21-1 is flagged as a pseudogene. This TCR was recovered from a woman younger than 30 in good health. The CDR3 DNA reads as TGTGCCAGCAGCATTAAAGGTCAGGACAGAGGCGAGCAGTACTTC. Translating it yields CASSIKGQDRGEQYF.